These T cell receptor beta chains were read from a single sample in a study of blood T cell repertoires in COVID-19. Libraries were prepared by immunoSEQ multiplex PCR; TCRdb keeps only in-frame clonotypes and omits some of them. Here the sample spans more than 95,000 clones, more than 75% being singletons. What was sequenced was peripheral blood. All receptors derive from a human donor in a cohort sampled during active COVID-19. Both conserved end residues are part of each CDR3. D genes are given only for firm matches. Not all rows give a size; the values are once, few, many and, for expanded clones, a class.

clone size: once
V gene: TRBV4-2
J gene: TRBJ1-5
D gene: TRBD1
CDR3 DNA: TGTGCCAGCAGCGCCCGACAGGGGGACGCAATTGGCAATCAGCCCCAGCATTTT
CDR3 protein: CASSARQGDAIGNQPQHF

clone size: .
V gene: TRBV2
J gene: TRBJ2-3
D gene: .
CDR3 DNA: TGTGCCAGCAGGGGCACGGACACAGATACGCAGTATTTT
CDR3 protein: CASRGTDTDTQYF

clone size: .
V gene: TRBV7-9
J gene: TRBJ1-1
D gene: .
CDR3 DNA: TGTGCCAGCAGCCTCCAGCAGGCAGCCGAAGCTTTCTTT
CDR3 protein: CASSLQQAAEAFF

clone size: .
V gene: TRBV7-2
J gene: TRBJ2-3
D gene: .
CDR3 DNA: TGTGCCAGCAGCTTAGCGGGGGGGCGGGATACGCAGTATTTT
CDR3 protein: CASSLAGGRDTQYF

clone size: .
V gene: TRBV10-3
J gene: TRBJ1-6
D gene: TRBD1
CDR3 DNA: TGTGCCATCAGTCCCGGGACAGGTTTTCGGGATTCACCCCTCCACTTT
CDR3 protein: CAISPGTGFRDSPLHF

clone size: .
V gene: TRBV27
J gene: TRBJ1-1
D gene: .
CDR3 DNA: TGTGCCAGCAAGCAGTTATTGGCCCCGGGGGCTGAAGCTTTCTTT
CDR3 protein: CASKQLLAPGAEAFF

clone size: .
V gene: TRBV15
J gene: TRBJ2-7
D gene: TRBD1
CDR3 DNA: TGTGCCACCAGCAGAAACAGGGGCTACTACGAGCAGTACTTC
CDR3 protein: CATSRNRGYYEQYF

clone size: .
V gene: TRBV6-5
J gene: TRBJ2-1
D gene: .
CDR3 DNA: TGTGCCAGCAGCCGGGTCGGGGGCTCCTACAATGAGCAGTTCTTC
CDR3 protein: CASSRVGGSYNEQFF

clone size: .
V gene: TRBV6-5
J gene: TRBJ1-2
D gene: .
CDR3 DNA: TGTGCCAGCAGTCCAGGAGGGAACTATGGCTACACCTTC
CDR3 protein: CASSPGGNYGYTF

clone size: .
V gene: TRBV13
J gene: TRBJ2-7
D gene: TRBD2
CDR3 DNA: TGTGCCAGCAGCCCCTGGGGGGGGTTCTACGAGCAGTACTTC
CDR3 protein: CASSPWGGFYEQYF

clone size: .
V gene: TRBV29-1
J gene: TRBJ1-4
D gene: .
CDR3 DNA: TGCAGCGTTGACACAGTGGATGAAAAACTGTTTTTT
CDR3 protein: CSVDTVDEKLFF

clone size: .
V gene: TRBV19
J gene: TRBJ1-6
D gene: TRBD1
CDR3 DNA: TGTGCCAGTAGGCAACAGGGGAGCTCCTATAATTCACCCCTCCACTTT
CDR3 protein: CASRQQGSSYNSPLHF

clone size: .
V gene: TRBV19
J gene: TRBJ2-1
D gene: TRBD2
CDR3 DNA: TGTGCCAGTAGTTTCGGCGGGGGGATCAATGAGCAGTTCTTC
CDR3 protein: CASSFGGGINEQFF

clone size: once
V gene: TRBV28
J gene: TRBJ1-2
D gene: .
CDR3 DNA: TGTGCCAGCAGAATGACATTGGGTGGCTACACCTTC
CDR3 protein: CASRMTLGGYTF

clone size: .
V gene: TRBV30
J gene: TRBJ2-1
D gene: .
CDR3 DNA: TGTGCCTGGAGTGTAGGGGAGGCTAAGCAGTTCTTC
CDR3 protein: CAWSVGEAKQFF

clone size: .
V gene: TRBV7-8
J gene: TRBJ1-2
D gene: .
CDR3 DNA: TGTGCCAGCAGCTTATTGTTTATCCAGGGAAGAACCCGTTATGGCTACACCTTC
CDR3 protein: CASSLLFIQGRTRYGYTF

clone size: .
V gene: TRBV7-2
J gene: TRBJ1-6
D gene: TRBD1
CDR3 DNA: TGTGCCAGCAGCTGGACAGGGGATAATTCACCCCTCCACTTT
CDR3 protein: CASSWTGDNSPLHF

clone size: .
V gene: TRBV2
J gene: TRBJ2-7
D gene: TRBD1
CDR3 DNA: TGTGCCAGCGACCTGTGGGGGACAGACAAAAACTCCTACGAGCAGTACTTC
CDR3 protein: CASDLWGTDKNSYEQYF

clone size: .
V gene: TRBV6-6
J gene: TRBJ2-1
D gene: TRBD2
CDR3 DNA: TGTGCCAGCAGCTCCGGGACTAGGGTCTCCTACAATGAGCAGTTCTTC
CDR3 protein: CASSSGTRVSYNEQFF

clone size: .
V gene: TRBV2
J gene: TRBJ1-2
D gene: TRBD1
CDR3 DNA: TGTGCCAGCAGTACCGACAGGACAGGGCTTGGAGGCTACACCTTC
CDR3 protein: CASSTDRTGLGGYTF

clone size: few
V gene: TRBV19
J gene: TRBJ1-1
D gene: TRBD1
CDR3 DNA: TGTGCCACTTCCGGACAGGTTAGAGGAACTGAAGCTTTCTTT
CDR3 protein: CATSGQVRGTEAFF

clone size: .
V gene: TRBV29-1
J gene: TRBJ2-3
D gene: TRBD1
CDR3 DNA: TGCAGCGTCCGGGACAGGTTTTCAGATACGCAGTATTTT
CDR3 protein: CSVRDRFSDTQYF

clone size: once
V gene: TRBV2
J gene: TRBJ2-5
D gene: TRBD2
CDR3 DNA: TGTGCCAGCAGTGATTTAGCGGGGCTACAAGAGACCCAGTACTTC
CDR3 protein: CASSDLAGLQETQYF

clone size: .
V gene: TRBV13
J gene: TRBJ2-7
D gene: .
CDR3 DNA: TGTGCCAGCAGCAAGTGGGGCCTAGGGGACGAGCAGTACTTC
CDR3 protein: CASSKWGLGDEQYF

clone size: .
V gene: TRBV5-1
J gene: TRBJ1-5
D gene: .
CDR3 DNA: TGCGCCAGCAGCTCCGGATTGGAGGGGAATCAGCCCCAGCATTTT
CDR3 protein: CASSSGLEGNQPQHF

clone size: .
V gene: TRBV29-1
J gene: TRBJ1-2
D gene: .
CDR3 DNA: TGCAGCGTTTCGACAGACTATGGCTACACCTTC
CDR3 protein: CSVSTDYGYTF

clone size: .
V gene: TRBV7-9
J gene: TRBJ1-1
D gene: .
CDR3 DNA: TGTGCCAGCAGCCGAACGATAGCACAGGGGAACACTGAAGCTTTCTTT
CDR3 protein: CASSRTIAQGNTEAFF

clone size: .
V gene: TRBV19
J gene: TRBJ2-1
D gene: TRBD1
CDR3 DNA: TGTGCCAGTAGTATTCAGGGGGCTAACAATGAGCAGTTCTTC
CDR3 protein: CASSIQGANNEQFF

clone size: .
V gene: TRBV5-4
J gene: TRBJ1-1
D gene: .
CDR3 DNA: TGTGCCAGCAGCCCACATTTGAACACTGAAGCTTTCTTT
CDR3 protein: CASSPHLNTEAFF

clone size: .
V gene: TRBV2
J gene: TRBJ1-1
D gene: TRBD1
CDR3 DNA: TGTGCCAGCAGGGACAGGGGGTTTGCTGAAGCTTTCTTT
CDR3 protein: CASRDRGFAEAFF

clone size: .
V gene: TRBV7-3
J gene: TRBJ2-3
D gene: TRBD2
CDR3 DNA: TGTGCCAGCAGCTTAATGGTCGCGGGGGGCACCGCAGATACGCAGTATTTT
CDR3 protein: CASSLMVAGGTADTQYF

clone size: .
V gene: TRBV6-6
J gene: TRBJ1-3
D gene: TRBD1
CDR3 DNA: TGTGCCAGCAGCCCTAAACGACAGGGCTCTGGAAACACCATATATTTT
CDR3 protein: CASSPKRQGSGNTIYF

clone size: .
V gene: TRBV5-1
J gene: TRBJ1-4
D gene: TRBD1
CDR3 DNA: TGCGCCAGCAGCAACACAGGGGGAGAGTATGAAAAACTGTTTTTT
CDR3 protein: CASSNTGGEYEKLFF

clone size: .
V gene: TRBV3-1/TRBV3-2
J gene: TRBJ2-5
D gene: TRBD2
CDR3 DNA: TGTGCCAGCAGCCAACAACCTAGCGGGGGGGCAGCAGAGACCCAGTACTTC
CDR3 protein: CASSQQPSGGAAETQYF

clone size: .
V gene: TRBV7-9
J gene: TRBJ2-1
D gene: .
CDR3 DNA: TGTGCCAGCAGCTTAAGCGACTCCTACAATGAGCAGTTCTTC
CDR3 protein: CASSLSDSYNEQFF

clone size: .
V gene: TRBV3-1/TRBV3-2
J gene: TRBJ1-5
D gene: TRBD1
CDR3 DNA: TGTGCCAGCAGCCCCGACAGGGGGCGAGGAAGGCCCCAGCATTTT
CDR3 protein: CASSPDRGRGRPQHF

clone size: .
V gene: TRBV5-1
J gene: TRBJ2-2
D gene: .
CDR3 DNA: TGCGCCAGCAGCTTGGCCAACGGGGTTTCCCCCGGGGAGCTGTTTTTT
CDR3 protein: CASSLANGVSPGELFF

clone size: .
V gene: TRBV7-2
J gene: TRBJ2-5
D gene: TRBD2
CDR3 DNA: TGTGCCAGCAGCCAGGGCGGGGGTTCAGAGACCCAGTACTTC
CDR3 protein: CASSQGGGSETQYF

clone size: .
V gene: TRBV19
J gene: TRBJ2-1
D gene: .
CDR3 DNA: TGTGCCAGTAGTGCGGGCGGCCTCTACAATGAGCAGTTCTTC
CDR3 protein: CASSAGGLYNEQFF

clone size: .
V gene: TRBV2
J gene: TRBJ2-7
D gene: .
CDR3 DNA: TGTGCCAGCAGTGAAGGCGGAGCCTACGAGCAGTACTTC
CDR3 protein: CASSEGGAYEQYF

clone size: .
V gene: TRBV6-1
J gene: TRBJ1-3
D gene: .
CDR3 DNA: TGTGCCAGCAGTGAAAGAGAGGGAAACACCATATATTTT
CDR3 protein: CASSEREGNTIYF

clone size: once
V gene: TRBV30
J gene: TRBJ1-2
D gene: .
CDR3 DNA: TGTGCCTGGAGTGTCACTGGGGCTTTCGGCTATGGCTACACCTTC
CDR3 protein: CAWSVTGAFGYGYTF

clone size: .
V gene: TRBV30
J gene: TRBJ1-1
D gene: .
CDR3 DNA: TGTGCCTATTCGACCAGGCGGAACACTGAAGCTTTCTTT
CDR3 protein: CAYSTRRNTEAFF

clone size: .
V gene: TRBV5-1
J gene: TRBJ2-7
D gene: .
CDR3 DNA: TGCGCCAGCAGCCGGGGACTCGGGGCCGAGCAGTACTTC
CDR3 protein: CASSRGLGAEQYF

clone size: once
V gene: TRBV11-2
J gene: TRBJ1-1
D gene: TRBD1
CDR3 DNA: TGTGCCAGCAGCTTAGGGGGACAGGGCGTGAACACTGAAGCTTTCTTT
CDR3 protein: CASSLGGQGVNTEAFF

clone size: .
V gene: TRBV2
J gene: TRBJ2-3
D gene: TRBD2
CDR3 DNA: TGTGCCAGCGCCCGCGATAGCGGGGGTCGCACAGATACGCAGTATTTT
CDR3 protein: CASARDSGGRTDTQYF